The rows below give T cell receptor beta chains drawn from one sample of a study of blood T cell repertoires in COVID-19. Here immunoSEQ multiplex PCR was the method, and the copy in TCRdb shows in-frame clones only, minus some. Counted here are hundreds of thousands of clones, more than 70% occurring once; the ten biggest clones make up about 2.3%. The sequenced sample consisted of peripheral blood. The origin of the receptors is an older woman with COVID-19, enrolled during active disease. Both conserved end residues are part of each CDR3. A D gene is named only where the DNA matches it firmly. Not every row has a clone size; where given, it reads once, few, many or a size class.

j_gene | abundance | d_gene | v_gene | CDR3nt | CDR3aa
TRBJ2-5 | . | . | TRBV7-2 | TGTGCCAGCAGCCCCGTCCACCCACCGGGGGAGACCCAGTACTTC | CASSPVHPPGETQYF
TRBJ1-1 | . | . | TRBV5-6 | TGTGCCAGCAGCTTCATCATGAACACTGAAGCTTTCTTT | CASSFIMNTEAFF
TRBJ1-1 | . | TRBD1 | TRBV6-5 | TGTGCCAGCAGTCAGGGACAGGTGAACACTGAAGCTTTCTTT | CASSQGQVNTEAFF
TRBJ2-1 | . | TRBD2 | TRBV27 | TGTGCCAGCAGTTTTCTAGCGGGGATTGGCAATGAGCAGTTCTTC | CASSFLAGIGNEQFF
TRBJ2-1 | . | TRBD2 | TRBV18 | TGTGCCAGCTCACCAACTCCAGCGGGGTTCTACAATGAGCAGTTCTTC | CASSPTPAGFYNEQFF
TRBJ1-1 | . | . | TRBV28 | TGTGCCAGCCTCATAACGGGGGAAGCTTTCTTT | CASLITGEAFF
TRBJ2-1 | . | . | TRBV10-3 | TGTGCCATCAGTGATCGAGAGGCCGCCTACAATGAGCAGTTCTTC | CAISDREAAYNEQFF
TRBJ2-3 | once | TRBD2 | TRBV6-5 | TGTGCCAGCAGTTCCCGGAGCGGGGGGGGTCTGGGTACGCAGTATTTT | CASSSRSGGGLGTQYF
TRBJ2-2 | . | TRBD2 | TRBV4-1 | TGCGCCAGCAGCCCGGGACTAGCGGGGGGTGATCCGAACACCGGGGAGCTGTTTTTT | CASSPGLAGGDPNTGELFF
TRBJ2-2 | . | TRBD1 | TRBV7-9 | TGTGCCAGCAGCCGCCAGGGGGACACCGGGGAGCTGTTTTTT | CASSRQGDTGELFF
TRBJ1-3 | . | . | TRBV5-5 | TGTGCCAGCAGCCCAGGGCCGTCTCCCAGCTCTGGAAACACCATATATTTT | CASSPGPSPSSGNTIYF
TRBJ1-4 | few | . | TRBV10-3 | TGTGCCATCAGTGAGTCGGCCTCCGGGTCAACTAATGAAAAACTGTTTTTT | CAISESASGSTNEKLFF
TRBJ2-3 | . | . | TRBV18 | TGTGCCAGCTCACCACGGCGGGGTCGGAGCACAGATACGCAGTATTTT | CASSPRRGRSTDTQYF
TRBJ2-6 | . | . | TRBV28 | TGTGCCAGCAGCCATTTCCTGGCTTCTGGGGCCAACGTCCTGACTTTC | CASSHFLASGANVLTF
TRBJ1-6 | . | TRBD1 | TRBV2 | TGTGCCAAGAGCAGGGGGCGGGATTCACCCCTCCACTTT | CAKSRGRDSPLHF
TRBJ2-3 | . | TRBD1 | TRBV7-9 | TGTGCCAGCAGCTCGGGGACAGTTTCTAGCACAGATACGCAGTATTTT | CASSSGTVSSTDTQYF
TRBJ1-5 | . | TRBD1 | TRBV6-5 | TGTGCCAGCAGCAAGACAGGGGAAAGTCAGCCCCAGCATTTT | CASSKTGESQPQHF
TRBJ2-1 | . | TRBD2 | TRBV3-1/TRBV3-2 | TGTGCCAGCAACACACGGAGCGGGGTTGACAATGAGCAGTTCTTC | CASNTRSGVDNEQFF
TRBJ1-2 | . | TRBD1 | TRBV7-9 | TGTGCCATCCAAGAGTCCCAGGGGGGTGGCTACACCTTC | CAIQESQGGGYTF
TRBJ2-3 | . | TRBD1 | TRBV19 | TGTGCCAGTAGTATGACAGGGACAGATACGCAGTATTTT | CASSMTGTDTQYF
TRBJ1-4 | . | TRBD1 | TRBV7-9 | TGTGCCAGCAGCCCCGGGACAGGGGTAAAAGAAAAACTGTTTTTT | CASSPGTGVKEKLFF
TRBJ2-7 | . | . | TRBV6-2/TRBV6-3 | TGTGCCAGCAGTTACGTACTAGCCCCCTACGAGCAGTACTTC | CASSYVLAPYEQYF
TRBJ2-5 | . | TRBD1 | TRBV5-4 | TGTGCCAGCAGCTTGGCCATTGGGACAGGGGCGGAAGAGACCCAGTACTTC | CASSLAIGTGAEETQYF